This paragraph covers one T cell receptor (beta chain) sequence. The repertoire was sequenced with immunoSEQ multiplex PCR; TCRdb's copy has only in-frame clones and lacks some. The sample gives tens of thousands of clones, approximately 90% of which show up once; 6% to 7.5% is in the top ten. The V end was cut by 5 bases, the J end by 2 bases, with 12 bases between. The V gene's germline CDR1 is PRHDT and CDR2 FYEKMQ (reference sequence). This CDR3 comprises 14 residues. The data are from a study of T cell changes during pregnancy in multiple sclerosis. This chain connects TRBV13 to TRBJ2-5; perhaps TRBD1 as D (6 bases). The source was CD8+ T cells from peripheral blood mononuclear cells, collected in the third trimester of pregnancy. This TCR came from a female donor with multiple sclerosis, enrolled in a pregnancy study. This CDR3 is CASSPRQVQETQYF. For the CDR3, the DNA is TGTGCCAGCAGCCCTCGACAGGTTCAAGAGACCCAGTACTTC. Variable domain in full (rest from reference TRBV13 and TRBJ2-5): AAGVIQSPRHLIKEKRETATLKCYPIPRHDTVYWYQQGPGQDPQFLISFYEKMQSDKGSIPDRFSAQQFSDYHSELNMSSLELGDSALYFCASSPRQVQETQYFGPGTRLLVL.